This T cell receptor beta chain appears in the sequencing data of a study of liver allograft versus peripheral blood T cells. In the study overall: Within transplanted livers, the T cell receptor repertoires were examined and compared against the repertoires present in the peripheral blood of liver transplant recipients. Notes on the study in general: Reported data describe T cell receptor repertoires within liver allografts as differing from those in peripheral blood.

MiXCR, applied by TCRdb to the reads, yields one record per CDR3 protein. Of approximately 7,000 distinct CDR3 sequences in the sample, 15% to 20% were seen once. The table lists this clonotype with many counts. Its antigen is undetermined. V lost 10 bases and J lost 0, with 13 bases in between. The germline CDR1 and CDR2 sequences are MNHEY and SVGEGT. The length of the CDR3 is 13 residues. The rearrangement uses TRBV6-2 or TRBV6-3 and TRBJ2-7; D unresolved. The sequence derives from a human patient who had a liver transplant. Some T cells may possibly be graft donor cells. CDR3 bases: TGTGCCACCACCCCCATCATCTCCTACGAGCAGTACTTC. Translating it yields CATTPIISYEQYF.